This entry lists 10 T cell receptor beta chains sequenced from one sample in a study of radiation and T cells in renal cell carcinoma. Using immunoSEQ multiplex PCR, the repertoire was profiled, and TCRdb retains in-frame clones only, with some absent. The sample has around 140,000 clones, 75% to 90% seen once; the top ten hold about a sixth. Time point given: blood 4 weeks post-SBRT, at nephrectomy. Treatment reported: 15 Gy SBRT to primary tumor, nephrectomy 4 weeks later. The source material was blood, sampled from a patient whose treatment included radiotherapy and nephrectomy. These receptors were obtained from a woman aged 45-65 years with renal cell carcinoma.

The chain combines TRBV5-4 with TRBJ1-1; no reliable D call. The germline V gene has CDR1 SGHNT and CDR2 YYREEE (reference sequence). This CDR3 is 14 amino acids long. Trimming took 4 bases from V and 3 from J, leaving 13 bases between them. CDR3 residues: CASSQTPGDTEAFF. The CDR3 DNA sequence: TGTGCCAGCAGCCAAACCCCCGGGGACACTGAAGCTTTCTTT.

The genes are TRBV19 and TRBJ1-4; no reliable D call. Per the germline V gene, CDR1 is LNHDA and CDR2 is SQIVND (reference sequence). This CDR3 contains 14 residues. V was pared by 7 bases and J by 4 bases, with 13 bases between. The CDR3 bases are TGTGCCAGTAATCTGAGGGCGCATAATGAAAAACTGTTTTTT. Protein sequence: CASNLRAHNEKLFF.

The chain joins TRBV7-2 to TRBJ2-6; no clear D gene. Looked up from germline, CDR1 is SGHTA and CDR2 is FQGNSA. The CDR3 spans 13 residues. V was cut by 6 bases and J by 2 bases, with 5 bases left in between. CDR3 sequence reads: CASRATGANVLTF. The CDR3 region has the DNA TGTGCCAGCAGGGCCACTGGGGCCAACGTCCTGACTTTC.

This clone was seen more than once but under ten times. V usage is TRBV19 and J usage is TRBJ1-2; possibly TRBD1 for D (5 bases). Trimming stripped 8 bases from V and 3 bases from J, with 16 bases between. The CDR3 contains 14 residues. Germline CDR1 is LNHDA and CDR2 is SQIVND (reference sequence). The CDR3 sequence is CASGEQDGYYGYTF. The CDR3 nucleotides read TGTGCCAGTGGAGAACAGGACGGCTACTATGGCTACACCTTC.

This clone appeared a single time. This chain connects TRBV7-2 to TRBJ2-1; a possible D gene is TRBD2 (6 bases). CDR1 SGHTA and CDR2 FQGNSA come from the germline V gene. The CDR3 spans 14 residues. Trimming pared 2 bases from V and 10 bases from J, leaving 15 bases between. CDR3 bases: TGTGCCAGCAGCTTACGGACTACAGAGAAGGAGCAGTTCTTC. Protein product: CASSLRTTEKEQFF.

The chain joins TRBV28 to TRBJ1-4; no clear D. The CDR3 totals 12 residues. Germline CDR1 reads MDHEN; CDR2 reads SYDVKM. Trimming pared 6 bases from V and 4 bases from J, leaving 6 bases between. CDR3 amino acids: CASSTVNEKLFF. The DNA for the CDR3 is TGTGCCAGCAGCACGGTTAATGAAAAACTGTTTTTT.

This clone was observed a handful of times. This rearrangement joins TRBV19 to TRBJ1-5; D not resolved. The germline gives CDR1 LNHDA, CDR2 SQIVND (reference sequence). The CDR3 runs to 12 residues. The V and J ends lost 5 bases and 5 bases respectively, with 7 bases between them. The CDR3 DNA reads TGTGCCAGTAGTCCTTCACATCAGCCCCAGCATTTT. This codes for CASSPSHQPQHF. Full variable domain (remainder filled in from reference TRBV19 and TRBJ1-5): DGGITQSPKYLFRKEGQNVTLSCEQNLNHDAMYWYRQDPGQGLRLIYYSQIVNDFQKGDIAEGYSVSREKKESFPLTVTSAQKNPTAFYLCASSPSHQPQHFGDGTRLSIL.

In its sample, this clone was seen once. The J gene is TRBJ2-1, the V gene TRBV5-4, with 9 bases fitting TRBD2. The V and J ends lost 2 bases and 6 bases, in that order; junction bases with no gene match: 6. The CDR3 totals 15 residues. Germline loops: CDR1 SGHNT, CDR2 YYREEE (reference sequence). This chain's CDR3 is CASSFGSGSPNEQFF. For the CDR3, the DNA is TGTGCCAGCAGCTTCGGTAGCGGGAGTCCCAATGAGCAGTTCTTC.

The chain recombines TRBV7-8 with TRBJ2-7, with TRBD2 matching over 8 bases. Germline trimming cut 5 bases from V and 2 bases from J; bases unmatched to any gene: 5. CDR1 SGHVS and CDR2 FQNEAQ come from the germline V gene. The CDR3 loop spans 14 amino acids. The CDR3 loop is CASSELAATYEQYF. CDR3 coding DNA: TGTGCCAGCAGCGAACTAGCGGCTACCTACGAGCAGTACTTC.

The gene calls are TRBV9 and TRBJ1-5, with D unresolved. Trimming took off 0 bases at V and 5 bases at J, with 6 bases between the two ends. This CDR3 comprises 13 residues. The germline CDR1 and CDR2 sequences are SGDLS and YYNGEE. The chain's CDR3 is CASSVVEDQPQHF. CDR3 DNA: TGTGCCAGCAGCGTAGTCGAAGATCAGCCCCAGCATTTT.